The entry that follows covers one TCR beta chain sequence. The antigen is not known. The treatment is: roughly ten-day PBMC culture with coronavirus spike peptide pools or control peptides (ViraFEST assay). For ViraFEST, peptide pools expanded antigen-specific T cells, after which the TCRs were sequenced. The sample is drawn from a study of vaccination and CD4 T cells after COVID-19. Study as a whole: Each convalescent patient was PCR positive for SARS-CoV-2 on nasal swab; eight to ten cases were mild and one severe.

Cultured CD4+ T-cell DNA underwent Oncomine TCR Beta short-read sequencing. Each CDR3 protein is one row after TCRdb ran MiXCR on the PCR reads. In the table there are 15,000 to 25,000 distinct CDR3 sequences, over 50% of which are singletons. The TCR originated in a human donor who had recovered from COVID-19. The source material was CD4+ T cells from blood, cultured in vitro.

The CDR3 region has the DNA TGTGCCAGCAGCTTAGGGACAGGGGAGGAGACCCAGTACTTC. It specifies CASSLGTGEETQYF. V is TRBV5-4 and J is TRBJ2-5; 10 positions agree with TRBD1. The CDR3 is 14 residues long. Germline CDR1 reads SGHNT; CDR2 reads YYREEE (reference sequence). V was pared by 2 bases and J by 5 bases, with 3 bases of the junction left unmatched.